The rows below give T cell receptor beta chains drawn from one sample of a study of blood T cell repertoires in COVID-19. The table came from immunoSEQ multiplex PCR; TCRdb's copy has only in-frame clones and leaves some out. This repertoire shows 330,000 or so clones, roughly 84% found once; its top ten account for 2.5% to 3%. Material: PBMCs or T cells enriched from blood (not recorded which). The receptors were sampled from a woman in her twenties or thirties who had recovered from COVID-19. Both conserved end residues are part of each CDR3. Each record gives: CDR3 length, J gene, clone size, D gene, V gene, CDR3 DNA, CDR3 protein. D genes are given only for firm matches. Not every row has a clone size; where given, it reads once, few, many or a size class.

length: 14; J: TRBJ1-2; size: NA; D: TRBD1; V: TRBV28; DNA: TGTGCCAGCACTTGGACAGGGCCACGCTATGGCTACACCTTC; CDR3: CASTWTGPRYGYTF
length: 15; J: TRBJ2-2; size: NA; D: NA; V: TRBV5-4; DNA: TGTGCCAGCAGCACCGATCCAGGGGACACCGGGGAGCTGTTTTTT; CDR3: CASSTDPGDTGELFF
length: 15; J: TRBJ2-7; size: NA; D: NA; V: TRBV24-1; DNA: TGTGCCACCAGTGATCCTGCGGCGGAAACCTACGAGCAGTACTTC; CDR3: CATSDPAAETYEQYF
length: 15; J: TRBJ1-2; size: NA; D: TRBD1; V: TRBV19; DNA: TGTGCCAGTAGTCCGGGACAGGGAACCCTCTATGGCTACACCTTC; CDR3: CASSPGQGTLYGYTF
length: 14; J: TRBJ1-2; size: NA; D: NA; V: TRBV10-3; DNA: TGTGCCATCAGGACCGGGACGGGGGGCTATGGCTACACCTTC; CDR3: CAIRTGTGGYGYTF
length: 15; J: TRBJ1-1; size: NA; D: TRBD1; V: TRBV2; DNA: TGTGCCAGCAGTGAAGCCGGACAGGGAGGTTCGATGGCTTTCTTT; CDR3: CASSEAGQGGSMAFF
length: 14; J: TRBJ1-1; size: NA; D: NA; V: TRBV5-6; DNA: TGTGCCAGCAGCTTGGACGGAGGGTGGACTGAAGCTTTCTTT; CDR3: CASSLDGGWTEAFF
length: 13; J: TRBJ2-3; size: NA; D: NA; V: TRBV7-3; DNA: TGTGCCAGCAGCCACCGACAGACAGATACGCAGTATTTT; CDR3: CASSHRQTDTQYF
length: 15; J: TRBJ2-2; size: NA; D: TRBD2; V: TRBV28; DNA: TGTGCCAGCACTACACCCGGGAGGGAGGCCGGGGAGCTGTTTTTT; CDR3: CASTTPGREAGELFF
length: 13; J: TRBJ1-1; size: NA; D: NA; V: TRBV5-5; DNA: TGTGCCAGCAGACGTTCAGAGAACACTGAAGCTTTCTTT; CDR3: CASRRSENTEAFF
length: 14; J: TRBJ1-2; size: NA; D: NA; V: TRBV11-1; DNA: TGTGCCAGCAGCCCCTTAGCGGGTGGCTATGGCTACACCTTC; CDR3: CASSPLAGGYGYTF
length: 14; J: TRBJ1-4; size: NA; D: NA; V: TRBV4-1; DNA: TGCGCCAGCAGCCAACTCAGGGAGGGGGAAAAACTGTTTTTT; CDR3: CASSQLREGEKLFF
length: 16; J: TRBJ2-2; size: NA; D: TRBD2; V: TRBV4-1; DNA: TGCGCCAGCAGCCAATGGACTAGCGGGAACACCGGGGAGCTGTTTTTT; CDR3: CASSQWTSGNTGELFF
length: 15; J: TRBJ2-1; size: NA; D: TRBD1; V: TRBV5-5; DNA: TGTGCCAGCAGCTCCGGGACAGGGGCGTACAATGAGCAGTTCTTC; CDR3: CASSSGTGAYNEQFF
length: 15; J: TRBJ1-4; size: NA; D: NA; V: TRBV28; DNA: TGTGCCAGCAGTTCCGCGAGGATAACTAATGAAAAACTGTTTTTT; CDR3: CASSSARITNEKLFF
length: 13; J: TRBJ1-3; size: few; D: NA; V: TRBV7-2; DNA: TGTGCCAGCAGGAGGGGAGGGGGAGACACCATATATTTT; CDR3: CASRRGGGDTIYF
length: 15; J: TRBJ2-1; size: NA; D: TRBD2; V: TRBV9; DNA: TGTGCCAGCAGCACCGGGACTAGCGGGATGAATGAGCAGTTCTTC; CDR3: CASSTGTSGMNEQFF
length: 16; J: TRBJ2-2; size: NA; D: TRBD1; V: TRBV11-3; DNA: TGTGCCAGCAGCTTAAGGGGGCGAAACCCAGCCGGGGAGCTGTTTTTT; CDR3: CASSLRGRNPAGELFF
length: 13; J: TRBJ1-2; size: NA; D: NA; V: TRBV6-5; DNA: TGTGCCAGCATGGTTGACGCTGAGAGGGGCTACACCTTC; CDR3: CASMVDAERGYTF
length: 15; J: TRBJ1-1; size: NA; D: NA; V: TRBV4-1; DNA: TGCGCCAGCAGCCCAGCGGGGCAGCAGAACACTGAAGCTTTCTTT; CDR3: CASSPAGQQNTEAFF
length: 13; J: TRBJ1-5; size: NA; D: NA; V: TRBV19; DNA: TGTGCCAGTAGTAGTACAGGGAGTCAGCCCCAGCATTTT; CDR3: CASSSTGSQPQHF
length: 15; J: TRBJ1-1; size: NA; D: NA; V: TRBV6-5; DNA: TGTGCCAGCAGTTACCGTGGAGGGGTGAACACTGAAGCTTTCTTT; CDR3: CASSYRGGVNTEAFF
length: 13; J: TRBJ2-7; size: NA; D: NA; V: TRBV2; DNA: TGTGCCAGCAGTGAAGGTATAGACTACGAGCAGTACTTC; CDR3: CASSEGIDYEQYF
length: 12; J: TRBJ2-1; size: NA; D: NA; V: TRBV4-1; DNA: TGCGCCAGCAGCCACTACGGGGGTGAGCAGTTCTTC; CDR3: CASSHYGGEQFF
length: 13; J: TRBJ1-2; size: NA; D: TRBD1; V: TRBV28; DNA: TGTGCCAGCAGGCTTGGACAGGAGTATGGCTACACCTTC; CDR3: CASRLGQEYGYTF
length: 17; J: TRBJ1-2; size: NA; D: NA; V: TRBV3-1/TRBV3-2; DNA: TGTGCCAGCAGCCACAAAATTTTATCTCCAGGCCCTTATGGCTACACCTTC; CDR3: CASSHKILSPGPYGYTF
length: 16; J: TRBJ1-1; size: NA; D: NA; V: TRBV18; DNA: TGTGCCAGCTCGCCCTCCTCGCGGGCGCGGGGCACTGAAGCTTTCTTT; CDR3: CASSPSSRARGTEAFF
length: 14; J: TRBJ1-6; size: NA; D: TRBD1; V: TRBV6-6; DNA: TGTGCCAGCAGTACCCCAGGGGGTGAATCACCCCTCCACTTT; CDR3: CASSTPGGESPLHF
length: 14; J: TRBJ1-1; size: NA; D: NA; V: TRBV6-2/TRBV6-3; DNA: TGTGCCAGCAGTTGGAAAGGGGGTCGAACTGAAGCTTTCTTT; CDR3: CASSWKGGRTEAFF
length: 14; J: TRBJ1-1; size: NA; D: TRBD1; V: TRBV18; DNA: TGTGCCAGCTCACCAACAGGGGGGAACACTGAAGCTTTCTTT; CDR3: CASSPTGGNTEAFF
length: 11; J: TRBJ2-7; size: NA; D: NA; V: TRBV12-3/TRBV12-4; DNA: TGTGCCAGCCAGAAGGGGTCCGAGCAGTACTTC; CDR3: CASQKGSEQYF
length: 15; J: TRBJ1-1; size: NA; D: TRBD1; V: TRBV6-5; DNA: TGTGCCAGCAGCCCAGGCGGACAGGGAAACACTGAAGCTTTCTTT; CDR3: CASSPGGQGNTEAFF
length: 15; J: TRBJ1-4; size: once; D: NA; V: TRBV28; DNA: TGTGCCAGCAGTTCAGGGGACCGAATGGGGGAAAAACTGTTTTTT; CDR3: CASSSGDRMGEKLFF
length: 15; J: TRBJ2-1; size: NA; D: TRBD2; V: TRBV9; DNA: TGTGCCAGCAGCGTAGGCGGGGGGGCTATCAATGAGCAGTTCTTC; CDR3: CASSVGGGAINEQFF
length: 13; J: TRBJ1-1; size: NA; D: NA; V: TRBV2; DNA: TGTGCCAGCAGTGTTGGGGGGGACACTGAAGCTTTCTTT; CDR3: CASSVGGDTEAFF
length: 16; J: TRBJ1-2; size: NA; D: NA; V: TRBV5-1; DNA: TGCGCCAGCAGCTTACAGGGTCTCGGATTCAACTATGGCTACACCTTC; CDR3: CASSLQGLGFNYGYTF
length: 11; J: TRBJ2-1; size: NA; D: NA; V: TRBV21-1; DNA: TGTGCCAGCAGCAAAGGAGCTGAGCAGTTCTTC; CDR3: CASSKGAEQFF
length: 15; J: TRBJ2-5; size: NA; D: TRBD1; V: TRBV24-1; DNA: TGTGCCACCAGTGACCCAAGGACAGGCCAAGAGACCCAGTACTTC; CDR3: CATSDPRTGQETQYF
length: 16; J: TRBJ2-7; size: NA; D: TRBD2; V: TRBV27; DNA: TGTGCCAGCAGCCCCAGGCCGGCTAGCGGTACCAACGAGCAGTACTTC; CDR3: CASSPRPASGTNEQYF
length: 16; J: TRBJ2-7; size: NA; D: TRBD1; V: TRBV5-6; DNA: TGTGCCAGCAGCCCGGGGACAGGGGGTGTCGCCTACGAGCAGTACTTC; CDR3: CASSPGTGGVAYEQYF
length: 14; J: TRBJ1-5; size: NA; D: TRBD1; V: TRBV6-5; DNA: TGTGCCAGCAGTCCTACAGGGGGCGCCCAGCCCCAGCATTTT; CDR3: CASSPTGGAQPQHF
length: 14; J: TRBJ2-2; size: NA; D: TRBD1; V: TRBV27; DNA: TGTGCCAGCAGAGGGACAGGGGTCACCGGGGAGCTGTTTTTT; CDR3: CASRGTGVTGELFF
length: 13; J: TRBJ2-7; size: once; D: NA; V: TRBV28; DNA: TGTGCCAGCAACCTACAAGGGGGTGGCGAGCAGTACTTC; CDR3: CASNLQGGGEQYF
length: 15; J: TRBJ2-3; size: once; D: NA; V: TRBV5-4; DNA: TGTGCCAGCAGCTTGGGGGGGGTGAGCACAGATACGCAGTATTTT; CDR3: CASSLGGVSTDTQYF
length: 14; J: TRBJ2-3; size: NA; D: NA; V: TRBV5-4; DNA: TGTGCCAGCAGCTTGTTCTCACAAACAGATACGCAGTATTTT; CDR3: CASSLFSQTDTQYF
length: 15; J: TRBJ2-6; size: NA; D: NA; V: TRBV7-3; DNA: TGTGCCAGCAGCTCGGGGGGCGCTGGGGCCAACGTCCTGACTTTC; CDR3: CASSSGGAGANVLTF
length: 16; J: TRBJ2-1; size: NA; D: TRBD2; V: TRBV7-2; DNA: TGTGCCAGCAGCTTACTAGCGGGGGGGCCCTACAATGAGCAGTTCTTC; CDR3: CASSLLAGGPYNEQFF
length: 14; J: TRBJ2-1; size: NA; D: NA; V: TRBV7-2; DNA: TGTGCCAGCAGCCGGGTCCGCTCCTACAATGAGCAGTTCTTC; CDR3: CASSRVRSYNEQFF
length: 13; J: TRBJ1-4; size: NA; D: NA; V: TRBV5-1; DNA: TGCGCCAGCAGGGCCTCAACTAATGAAAAACTGTTTTTT; CDR3: CASRASTNEKLFF
length: 16; J: TRBJ1-2; size: NA; D: TRBD1; V: TRBV5-4; DNA: TGTGCCAGCAGCTTAAGCTTAACCGGGACAGGGGATGGCTACACCTTC; CDR3: CASSLSLTGTGDGYTF
length: 16; J: TRBJ2-7; size: NA; D: NA; V: TRBV21-1; DNA: TGTGCCAGCAGCAAGCCCGGGAGCTTGAGCTCCTACGAGCAGTACTTC; CDR3: CASSKPGSLSSYEQYF
length: 14; J: TRBJ1-4; size: once; D: NA; V: TRBV2; DNA: TGTGCCAGCAGTGATAATGGAGGTGGTGTAGAACTGTTTTTT; CDR3: CASSDNGGGVELFF
length: 15; J: TRBJ2-5; size: NA; D: NA; V: TRBV4-1; DNA: TGCGCCAGCAGCCAAGAATCAGTTTCCCAAGAGACCCAGTACTTC; CDR3: CASSQESVSQETQYF
length: 15; J: TRBJ1-2; size: once; D: NA; V: TRBV25-1; DNA: TGTGCCAGCAGTGAAAGTGGGCCCTTGTTGGGTGGCTACACCTTC; CDR3: CASSESGPLLGGYTF
length: 16; J: TRBJ2-1; size: NA; D: NA; V: TRBV19; DNA: TGTGCCAGTAGTATAGTTCCGGGATTGACCTACAATGAGCAGTTCTTC; CDR3: CASSIVPGLTYNEQFF
length: 14; J: TRBJ1-2; size: NA; D: TRBD1; V: TRBV28; DNA: TGTGCCAGCAGTTTCGGACAGGCTCGTGGAGGCTACACCTTC; CDR3: CASSFGQARGGYTF
length: 16; J: TRBJ2-5; size: NA; D: TRBD1; V: TRBV7-7; DNA: TGTGCTAGCAGCTTAGATGGGACAGGGGGCGGGGAGACCCAGTACTTC; CDR3: CASSLDGTGGGETQYF
length: 17; J: TRBJ2-7; size: NA; D: NA; V: TRBV4-2; DNA: TGTGCCAGCAGCCAAGATTTGACCCCGACTAGCTCCTACGAGCAGTACTTC; CDR3: CASSQDLTPTSSYEQYF
length: 16; J: TRBJ2-5; size: NA; D: TRBD2; V: TRBV6-6; DNA: TGTGCCAGCAGTTACTCGGCTAGCGGGAGGGAGGAGACCCAGTACTTC; CDR3: CASSYSASGREETQYF